This is a list of T cell receptor beta chains from one sample in a study of technical replicates of blood from a handful of donors. The protocol was immunoSEQ multiplex PCR, while the TCRdb copy is restricted to in-frame clones and leaves out a portion. The sample carries nearly 70,000 clones, about 90% recorded once. Sequenced input: T cells isolated from PBMCs. The receptors shown here come from a human donor in good health. The CDR3 runs from the conserved cysteine through the conserved F or W. A D gene is named only where the DNA matches it firmly. A row's size may be missing; if present it is once, few, many or a size class.

CDR3 DNA | CDR3 protein | D gene | V gene | clone size | CDR3 length | J gene
TGCGCCAGCAGTGAGAACGCGGGAGGCGGATACGAGCAGTACTTC | CASSENAGGGYEQYF | TRBD2 | TRBV10-2 | few | 15 | TRBJ2-7
TGCGCCAGCAGCCAAGATTTAGGGAGGGAGCAGTTCTTC | CASSQDLGREQFF | NA | TRBV4-1 | NA | 13 | TRBJ2-1
TGCGCCAGCAGCTTCCTCACCGGGACAGGGTCCGGGGAGCTGTTTTTT | CASSFLTGTGSGELFF | TRBD1 | TRBV5-1 | once | 16 | TRBJ2-2
TGCGCCAGCAGCTTTACACGGGAGAGCCCAGATACGCAGTATTTT | CASSFTRESPDTQYF | NA | TRBV5-1 | NA | 15 | TRBJ2-3
TGTGCCAGCAGCTTTACAGGGGCCGCCCCCTATGGCTACACCTTC | CASSFTGAAPYGYTF | TRBD1 | TRBV9 | NA | 15 | TRBJ1-2
TGTGCCAGCAGTTTAGTTAACTCCTACAATGAGCAGTTCTTC | CASSLVNSYNEQFF | NA | TRBV27 | NA | 14 | TRBJ2-1
TGTGCCAGCAGCCTAGACAGACTCCGGGACAGGTATAGCAATCAGCCCCAGCATTTT | CASSLDRLRDRYSNQPQHF | TRBD1 | TRBV28 | NA | 19 | TRBJ1-5
TGTGCCAGCAAGGAGCAGGGGGGCACAGATACGCAGTATTTT | CASKEQGGTDTQYF | TRBD1 | TRBV6-5 | NA | 14 | TRBJ2-3
TGTGCCAGTAGCCCTGACTTAGAAGAGACCCAGTACTTC | CASSPDLEETQYF | NA | TRBV19 | once | 13 | TRBJ2-5
TGTGCCAGCAGCGTAGGTCGAGGCGAGCAGTACTTC | CASSVGRGEQYF | NA | TRBV9 | NA | 12 | TRBJ2-7
TGCGCCAGCAGCTTGGTCCTGGACAGTGGGTCCTACGAGCAGTACTTC | CASSLVLDSGSYEQYF | NA | TRBV5-1 | NA | 16 | TRBJ2-7
TGTGCCAGCAGTGAATACGCGCCGACAGGGGGTGAAGATACGCAGTATTTT | CASSEYAPTGGEDTQYF | TRBD1 | TRBV2 | NA | 17 | TRBJ2-3
TGTGCCAGCAGTTCAACTCAAGAGCGGGAACCCTACGAGCAGTACTTC | CASSSTQEREPYEQYF | TRBD2 | TRBV6-5 | NA | 16 | TRBJ2-7
TGCGCCAGCAGCCAAGATACAGGGAATCTCGGGAACGGCTACACCTTC | CASSQDTGNLGNGYTF | NA | TRBV4-1 | NA | 16 | TRBJ1-2
TGTGCCAGCAGCTTGGGTGGACAGGGTGGCGAACTGTTTTTT | CASSLGGQGGELFF | TRBD1 | TRBV5-4 | NA | 14 | TRBJ1-4
TGCAGCGTTGAGGAAGCGGGAGCCCTCTCCTACGAGCAGTACTTC | CSVEEAGALSYEQYF | TRBD2 | TRBV29-1 | NA | 15 | TRBJ2-7
TGTGCCAGTAGTACTCCCGGGACTAGCAGGTACGAGCAGTACTTC | CASSTPGTSRYEQYF | TRBD2 | TRBV19 | NA | 15 | TRBJ2-7
TGCAGCGTTGCCAGGGATGAAGACGAGCAGTACTTC | CSVARDEDEQYF | NA | TRBV29-1 | NA | 12 | TRBJ2-7
TGTGCCAGCAGCCTCACGACCTGGAGCCACGAGCAGTACTTC | CASSLTTWSHEQYF | NA | TRBV7-6 | NA | 14 | TRBJ2-7
TGCAGCGCTTCGACACTCTATGGCTACACCTTC | CSASTLYGYTF | NA | TRBV29-1 | NA | 11 | TRBJ1-2
TGTGCCAGCAGCGGGGGAGGGGGCAATCAGCCCCAGCATTTT | CASSGGGGNQPQHF | NA | TRBV9 | NA | 14 | TRBJ1-5